This is a list of T cell receptor beta chains from one sample in a study of blood T cell repertoires in COVID-19. TCRdb keeps only in-frame clones here, not all; method: immunoSEQ multiplex PCR. The sample contains tens of thousands of clones, around 77% of which appear only once. The sequenced sample consisted of peripheral blood. Receptors originate from a man aged 65 to 79 with COVID-19, enrolled during active disease. CDR3s include the opening cysteine and the closing phenylalanine or tryptophan. The D gene is left open where the match is weak. Not all rows give a size; the values are once, few, many and, for expanded clones, a class.

J gene,CDR3 length,clone size,V gene,D gene,CDR3 protein,CDR3 DNA
TRBJ1-5,15,NA,TRBV28,NA,CASSFTGYSNQPQHF,TGTGCCAGCAGTTTCACAGGATATAGCAATCAGCCCCAGCATTTT
TRBJ1-1,14,NA,TRBV27,NA,CASSFLGVNTEAFF,TGTGCCAGCAGTTTCCTGGGAGTGAACACTGAAGCTTTCTTT
TRBJ1-6,15,NA,TRBV9,TRBD1,CASSVSGQGDSPLHF,TGTGCCAGCAGCGTGTCGGGACAGGGGGATTCACCCCTCCACTTT
TRBJ2-1,17,NA,TRBV7-9,NA,CASSLPRVAQKDNEQFF,TGTGCCAGCAGCCTCCCTAGGGTAGCGCAAAAAGACAATGAGCAGTTCTTC
TRBJ1-2,12,NA,TRBV6-5,TRBD1,CASRQGAAGYTF,TGTGCCAGCAGACAGGGGGCAGCTGGCTACACCTTC
TRBJ1-1,14,NA,TRBV6-5,NA,CASSYTGSGTEAFF,TGTGCCAGCAGTTACACAGGGTCGGGGACTGAAGCTTTCTTT
TRBJ2-1,16,NA,TRBV9,TRBD1,CASSSGGGTIYNEQFF,TGTGCCAGCAGCTCAGGGGGCGGGACCATCTACAATGAGCAGTTCTTC
TRBJ1-4,15,NA,TRBV5-1,TRBD1,CASSGHRGANEKLFF,TGCGCCAGCAGCGGCCACAGGGGTGCTAATGAAAAACTGTTTTTT
TRBJ2-1,15,NA,TRBV7-9,TRBD2,CASSVSGSSRDEQFF,TGTGCCAGCAGCGTTAGCGGGAGTAGTCGCGATGAGCAGTTCTTC
TRBJ2-3,12,NA,TRBV7-2,NA,CASSLSTDTQYF,TGTGCCAGCAGCTTATCAACAGATACGCAGTATTTT
TRBJ2-7,12,NA,TRBV6-1,NA,CASSEVGYEQYF,TGTGCCAGCAGTGAAGTCGGCTACGAGCAGTACTTC
TRBJ2-7,15,NA,TRBV27,NA,CASSFGGGYSYEQYF,TGTGCCAGCAGTTTTGGAGGAGGGTACTCCTACGAGCAGTACTTC
TRBJ2-7,14,NA,TRBV18,TRBD2,CASSLRLAVYEQYF,TGTGCCAGCTCACTACGACTAGCAGTCTACGAGCAGTACTTC
TRBJ2-2,16,NA,TRBV4-2,TRBD2,CASSQDGAGGTGELFF,TGTGCCAGCAGCCAAGATGGAGCGGGAGGCACCGGGGAGCTGTTTTTT
TRBJ2-7,14,NA,TRBV4-2,NA,CASSQDTGSYEQYF,TGTGCCAGCAGCCAAGATACCGGGAGCTACGAGCAGTACTTC
TRBJ2-2,13,NA,TRBV9,NA,CASSYRQTGELFF,TGTGCCAGCAGCTACAGGCAGACCGGGGAGCTGTTTTTT
TRBJ1-4,15,NA,TRBV15,TRBD1,CATSREGQIEEKLFF,TGTGCCACCAGCAGAGAGGGACAGATAGAAGAAAAACTGTTTTTT
TRBJ1-2,14,few,TRBV28,NA,CASSTTGARRGYTF,TGTGCCAGCAGTACGACAGGAGCCCGAAGGGGCTACACCTTC
TRBJ2-2,16,NA,TRBV12-5,TRBD2,CASGLGLAGAPGELFF,TGTGCTAGTGGTCTGGGACTAGCGGGAGCCCCCGGGGAGCTGTTTTTT
TRBJ2-7,14,NA,TRBV7-2,NA,CASSQVAGLYEQYF,TGTGCCAGCAGCCAGGTGGCGGGTCTCTACGAGCAGTACTTC
TRBJ2-1,17,NA,TRBV4-3,NA,CASSRVAGVRSYNEQFF,TGCGCCAGCAGCCGGGTAGCAGGGGTCCGCTCCTACAATGAGCAGTTCTTC
TRBJ2-3,16,NA,TRBV6-2/TRBV6-3,NA,CASSLEAAGSTDTQYF,TGTGCCAGCAGTTTAGAGGCGGCAGGGAGCACAGATACGCAGTATTTT
TRBJ2-1,15,NA,TRBV5-6,NA,CASSSGTHTYNEQFF,TGTGCCAGCAGCTCCGGGACACATACCTACAATGAGCAGTTCTTC
TRBJ2-1,13,NA,TRBV29-1,NA,CSARQDLRNEQFF,TGCAGCGCTAGACAAGACCTACGCAATGAGCAGTTCTTC
TRBJ1-1,14,NA,TRBV21-1,NA,CASGGEGGDTEAFF,TGTGCCAGCGGTGGTGAGGGGGGGGACACTGAAGCTTTCTTT
TRBJ2-2,10,NA,TRBV20-1,NA,CSAGRRELFF,TGCAGTGCTGGCAGGCGGGAGCTGTTTTTT
TRBJ1-4,16,few,TRBV29-1,TRBD1,CSEGDRDEMTNEKLFF,TGCAGCGAGGGGGACAGGGACGAAATGACTAATGAAAAACTGTTTTTT
TRBJ2-2,13,NA,TRBV7-9,TRBD2,CASRAGGPGELFF,TGTGCCAGCAGGGCGGGAGGGCCCGGGGAGCTGTTTTTT
TRBJ2-5,12,NA,TRBV7-2,NA,CASSDASETQYF,TGTGCCAGCAGTGACGCTAGTGAGACCCAGTACTTC
TRBJ1-4,15,NA,TRBV7-9,NA,CASSSAAQGSEKLFF,TGTGCCAGCAGCTCCGCAGCCCAGGGGAGTGAAAAACTGTTTTTT
TRBJ2-3,11,few,TRBV2,NA,CASKYSDTQYF,TGTGCCAGCAAATATTCAGATACGCAGTATTTT
TRBJ1-2,15,NA,TRBV5-1,TRBD1,CASSRRTGVTGGYTF,TGCGCCAGCAGCCGGAGGACAGGGGTGACTGGAGGCTACACCTTC
TRBJ2-1,14,NA,TRBV11-3,TRBD1,CASSLTTGGDEQFF,TGTGCCAGCAGTTTAACGACAGGGGGGGATGAGCAGTTCTTC
TRBJ1-2,16,few,TRBV5-1,NA,CASSTLDRGNVYGYTF,TGCGCCAGCAGCACACTCGACCGAGGGAACGTCTATGGCTACACCTTC
TRBJ2-7,16,few,TRBV7-9,NA,CASSPSTGKVTYEQYF,TGTGCCAGCAGCCCGTCGACAGGAAAAGTCACCTACGAGCAGTACTTC